Listed here are 14 T cell receptor beta chains from one sample, sequenced in a study of T cell responses to AZD1222 COVID-19 vaccine. Here immunoSEQ multiplex PCR was the method, and the copy in TCRdb shows in-frame clones only, minus some. The sample includes about 150,000 clones, about 93% seen only once; the top ten take about 6.7%. The sequencing used peripheral blood, collected 28 days after the second AZD1222 dose. The receptors stem from an adult who received the AZD1222 COVID-19 vaccine.

A single count supports this clone. This rearrangement joins TRBV9 to TRBJ2-5, with 12 nucleotides matching TRBD2. There are 16 residues in the CDR3. With V trimmed by 4 bases and J by 5 bases, 9 bases remained unmatched. Germline V CDR1 and CDR2: SGDLS, YYNGEE. DNA for the CDR3: TGTGCCAGCAGCCCTACTAGCGGGGGGCCCTGGGAGACCCAGTACTTC. This sequence encodes CASSPTSGGPWETQYF.

The rearrangement links TRBV11-2 to TRBJ2-1, with 9 bases aligning to TRBD2. Germline CDR1 and CDR2: SGHAT and FQNNGV. The CDR3 runs to 15 residues. V was pared by 3 bases and J by 4 bases, with 4 bases of the junction left unmatched. The CDR3 protein is CASSFKRGAYNEQFF. The DNA of the CDR3 is TGTGCCAGCAGCTTCAAGCGGGGGGCATACAATGAGCAGTTCTTC.

The gene calls are TRBV5-4 and TRBJ1-2, with unresolved D. V was trimmed by 3 bases and J by 1 base, leaving 10 bases between them. Germline V gene lookup returns CDR1 SGHNT and CDR2 YYREEE (reference sequence). The CDR3 runs to 14 residues. CDR3 DNA sequence: TGTGCCAGCAGCTCCCGCAGGATTAACTATGGCTACACCTTC. Encoded protein: CASSSRRINYGYTF.

The J gene is TRBJ1-2, the V gene TRBV5-4; no reliable D call. CDR3 size: 15 residues. Trimming took 3 bases from V and 1 from J, leaving 13 bases between them. Germline V gene lookup returns CDR1 SGHNT and CDR2 YYREEE (reference sequence). CDR3 nucleotides: TGTGCCAGCAGCTGGGGTGGGGTCGGTAACTATGGCTACACCTTC. The encoded protein is CASSWGGVGNYGYTF. Together with reference TRBV5-4 and TRBJ1-2, the CDR3 gives the full variable domain: ETGVTQSPTHLIKTRGQQVTLRCSSQSGHNTVSWYQQALGQGPQFIFQYYREEENGRGNFPPRFSGLQFPNYSSELNVNALELDDSALYLCASSWGGVGNYGYTFGSGTRLTVV.

V gene TRBV5-5 combines with J gene TRBJ2-3; D remains unclear. Germline V gene sequence: CDR1 SGHKS, CDR2 YYEKEE (reference sequence). The CDR3 loop spans 15 amino acids. Trimming took off 7 bases at V and 2 bases at J, with 17 bases between the two ends. CDR3 DNA sequence: TGTGCCAGCGGGGATCAGTTTGGGGACACAGATACGCAGTATTTT. Its protein product is CASGDQFGDTDTQYF.

V and J are TRBV7-2 and TRBJ1-2, with 7 bases fitting TRBD1. Germline V CDR1 and CDR2: SGHTA, FQGNSA. J lost 1 base, V lost 3 bases, and 2 bases had no gene match. The CDR3 sequence is 14 residues long. The CDR3 here is CASSFRDSNYGYTF. CDR3 DNA sequence: TGTGCCAGCAGCTTTCGGGACAGTAACTATGGCTACACCTTC.

This sequence joins TRBV19 and TRBJ2-3; D is ambiguous. Germline lookup yields CDR1 LNHDA and CDR2 SQIVND (reference sequence). Trimming left V 6 bases short and J 0 bases short, with 13 bases between. This CDR3 contains 15 residues. In nucleotides, the CDR3 is TGTGCCAGTAGGTGGCTTGGGCTGAGCACAGATACGCAGTATTTT. Translating gives CASRWLGLSTDTQYF.

This chain links TRBV11-2 with TRBJ1-5; no firm D call. The germline V and J ends were trimmed by 5 bases and 2 bases, with 13 bases remaining between them. Germline V gene sequence: CDR1 SGHAT, CDR2 FQNNGV. This CDR3 is 15 amino acids long. CDR3 nucleotides: TGTGCCAGCAGCCCCGAGGGAACTGGCAATCAGCCCCAGCATTTT. Protein product: CASSPEGTGNQPQHF. Looking up the rest from reference TRBV11-2 and TRBJ1-5 gives the full variable domain: EAGVAQSPRYKIIEKRQSVAFWCNPISGHATLYWYQQILGQGPKLLIQFQNNGVVDDSQLPKDRFSAERLKGVDSTLKIQPAKLEDSAVYLCASSPEGTGNQPQHFGDGTRLSIL.

This clone was detected once. The V call is TRBV7-2, the J call TRBJ1-2, with 7 bases aligning to TRBD1. V shed 8 bases and J 7 bases; nucleotides not matched to a gene: 4. The CDR3 runs to 11 residues. Germline CDR1 and CDR2: SGHTA and FQGNSA. The CDR3 here is CASRTGGGYTF. The DNA of the CDR3 is TGTGCCAGCCGGACAGGTGGTGGCTACACCTTC.

This clone was observed a single time. V gene TRBV27 combines with J gene TRBJ1-2; D gene ambiguous. V was pared by 5 bases and J by 4 bases, with 14 bases between. Germline assignment: CDR1 MNHEY and CDR2 SMNVEV (reference sequence). The CDR3 runs 14 residues. The CDR3 region has the DNA TGTGCCAGCAGTCCATCGGACGGGAGCTATGGCTACACCTTC. Translation gives CASSPSDGSYGYTF.

The chain carries TRBV5-8 and TRBJ2-3, with D possibly matching TRBD2 (6 bases). The CDR3 spans 14 residues. V was shortened by 3 bases and J by 4 bases, with 12 bases between the two germline ends. CDR1 and CDR2 from the germline V gene are SGHTS and YDEGEE. CDR3 in amino acids: CASSSRLAPDTQYF. DNA of the CDR3: TGTGCCAGCAGCTCCAGGCTAGCGCCAGATACGCAGTATTTT.

The V call is TRBV11-3, the J call TRBJ2-7; 7 nucleotides agree with TRBD1. This CDR3 is built from 15 residues. V shed 5 bases, J shed 2 bases, and the junction held 9 bases outside the gene matches. Germline V lookup: CDR1 SGHNT, CDR2 YENEEA. The CDR3 bases are TGTGCCAGCAGCCCCACGCTCAGGGGGACCTACGAGCAGTACTTC. This gives the protein CASSPTLRGTYEQYF.

The V call is TRBV7-8, the J call TRBJ2-7, with TRBD1 as a possible D gene (6 bases). CDR1 is SGHVS and CDR2 is FQNEAQ in the germline V gene. This CDR3 comprises 14 residues. Trimming cost V 5 bases and J 9 bases, with 20 bases left between them. The CDR3 protein is CASSPRDIESGQYF. Written as DNA, the CDR3 is TGTGCCAGCAGCCCCCGGGACATCGAATCCGGGCAGTACTTC.

For the CDR3, the DNA is TGTGCCAGCACTAAATCCGGGGGGACCCAGTACTTC. Translating gives CASTKSGGTQYF. The genes are TRBV2 and TRBJ2-5, with D possibly matching TRBD2 (6 bases). The V gene lost 7 bases and the J gene lost 7 bases, with 13 bases spanning the gap. Per germline, CDR1 SNHLY and CDR2 FYNNEI. The CDR3 has 12 residues.